This entry lists 11 T cell receptor beta chains sequenced from one sample in a study of identical twins (dated by TCRdb to about 2016). The method behind the library was 5' RACE. Sequencing was performed on an Illumina HiSeq 2000. Clones were called with MiXCR by TCRdb after fastp trimmed the public reads at Q25, and only in-frame beta chains were retained. Identical CDR3 proteins give one entry, which carries the most common genes and DNA. Across this sample there are around 1.7 million distinct CDR3 sequences, with 25% to 35% seen only once. 0.27% of the sample comes from the top ten. The sequenced material came from cord blood. The source of these receptors is a newborn girl in good health.

This clonotype was counted at least ten times. The CDR3: CASSLELVGTDTQYF. For the CDR3, the DNA is TGTGCCAGCAGCTTAGAACTAGTGGGCACAGATACGCAGTATTTT. V gene TRBV7-2 combines with J gene TRBJ2-3; the D gene is possibly TRBD2 (5 bases). The V gene's germline CDR1 is SGHTA and CDR2 FQGNSA. V lost 1 base, J lost 1 base, and 9 bases lay in between. The CDR3 consists of 15 residues.

V and J are TRBV5-6 and TRBJ2-7; the match to TRBD2 covers 9 bases. V shed 2 bases, J shed 6 bases, and the junction held 6 bases outside the gene matches. Per germline, CDR1 SGHDT and CDR2 YYEEEE. The CDR3 totals 14 residues. CDR3 residues: CASSFAGGRIEQYF. DNA for the CDR3: TGTGCCAGCAGCTTCGCGGGAGGGCGTATCGAGCAGTACTTC.

Turning to this clonotype: A single base separates this from a much larger clone, so it may be a read error. The CDR3 spells CASAPLAAKQFF. CDR3 bases: TGTGCCAGCGCCCCCCTAGCGGCCAAGCAGTTCTTC. This chain links TRBV3-1 with TRBJ2-1; TRBD2 matches at 7 bases. V lost 8 bases and J lost 11; bases outside the gene matches: 9. Germline lookup yields CDR1 LGHDT and CDR2 YNNKEL (reference sequence). The CDR3 totals 12 residues.

This clonotype was seen more than once but under ten times. The chain combines TRBV20-1 with TRBJ1-2; 7 positions match TRBD1. Losses at the gene ends were 3 bases for V and 4 bases for J; bases not matched to a gene: 8. The CDR3 consists of 14 residues. CDR1 and CDR2 (germline): DFQATT, SNEGSKA (reference sequence). CDR3 amino acids: CSASTTGLGYGYTF. The CDR3 DNA follows: TGCAGTGCTAGTACGACAGGGCTCGGCTATGGCTACACCTTC.

Points on this clonotype: A junction end diverges from the germline sequence, so it may reflect a read error. V is TRBV7-6 and J is TRBJ1-4; D gene ambiguous. Germline values: CDR1 SGHVS, CDR2 FNYEAQ. The CDR3 covers 15 residues. The CDR3: CASSLGGLTNENLFF. The DNA for the CDR3 is TGTGCCAGCAGCTTAGGGGGTCTAACTAATGAAAACCTGTTTTTT.

V and J are TRBV10-3 and TRBJ2-3; 8 positions match TRBD1. This CDR3 spans 13 amino acids. V lost 4 bases and J lost 6; bases outside the gene matches: 3. CDR1 is ENHRY and CDR2 is SYGVKD in the germline V gene. The CDR3 DNA reads as TGTGCCATCAGTGGACAGGGGAGGGATACGCAGTATTTT. As protein: CAISGQGRDTQYF.

This chain links TRBV2 with TRBJ2-3; 7 bases fit TRBD2. J gave up 8 bases and V 5 bases, and 13 bases lay outside the gene matches. Germline V gene data show CDR1 as SNHLY and CDR2 as FYNNEI. This CDR3 contains 15 residues. CDR3 loop: CASSSERDSLGTQYF. For the CDR3, the DNA is TGTGCCAGCAGTTCAGAGCGGGATAGCTTGGGTACGCAGTATTTT.

The J gene is TRBJ2-3, the V gene TRBV20-1, with D perhaps given as TRBD1 or TRBD2 (5 bases each). The CDR3 contains 14 residues. Germline loops: CDR1 DFQATT, CDR2 SNEGSKA (reference sequence). Trimming left V 3 bases short and J 4 bases short, with 14 bases between. The CDR3 here is CSARGPGWADTQYF. The CDR3 DNA sequence: TGCAGTGCTAGGGGACCAGGGTGGGCAGATACGCAGTATTTT.

This clonotype has a count of ten or more. The chain employs TRBV12-3 or TRBV12-4 and TRBJ2-7, with 9 bases lining up with TRBD1. This CDR3 comprises 14 residues. V gave up 1 base and J gave up 5 bases; unmatched junction bases: 3. The CDR3 coding sequence is TGTGCCAGCAGTTTAGGGGACAGGGTTCACGAGCAGTACTTC. Encoded protein: CASSLGDRVHEQYF.

CDR3 residues: CSAPGAGDYTF. In DNA, the CDR3 is TGCAGTGCTCCCGGAGCAGGGGACTACACCTTC. J is TRBJ1-2 and V is TRBV20-1; perhaps TRBD1 as D (6 bases). V was trimmed by 5 bases and J by 10 bases, leaving 14 bases between them. Germline-derived CDR1 and CDR2 are DFQATT and SNEGSKA (reference sequence). CDR3 length equals 11 residues.

The chain is built from TRBV24-1 and TRBJ1-1, with TRBD1 as a possible D gene (5 bases). The CDR3 consists of 12 residues. V shed 7 bases and J shed 1 base, with 6 bases lying between them. In germline, CDR1 is KGHDR, CDR2 SFDVKD. For the CDR3, the DNA is TGTGCCACCAGGGGGGAGAACACTGAAGCTTTCTTT. As protein: CATRGENTEAFF.